These 6 T cell receptor beta chains were all obtained from the same sample, sequenced in a study of blood T cell repertoires in COVID-19. TCRdb keeps only in-frame clones here, not all; method: immunoSEQ multiplex PCR. The table has around 140,000 clones, roughly four fifths seen once; the top ten hold roughly 15%. The sample consisted of peripheral blood. All receptors come from a human donor with acute or convalescent COVID-19. The donor label of this sample is uncertain.

CDR3 in DNA: TGTGCCAGCAGCTTAGCTCGGGTATCGAACACTGAAGCTTTCTTT. As protein: CASSLARVSNTEAFF. The rearrangement joins TRBV11-2 to TRBJ1-1, with unresolved D. Trimming pared 1 base from V and 1 base from J, leaving 10 bases between. The V gene's germline CDR1 is SGHAT and CDR2 FQNNGV. This CDR3 has 15 residues.

The genes are TRBV19 and TRBJ1-2; D gene ambiguous. V was clipped by 4 bases and J by 5 bases, with 5 bases between them. Germline CDR1 reads LNHDA; CDR2 reads SQIVND (reference sequence). The CDR3 sequence is 11 residues long. The CDR3 loop reads CASSNQYGYTF. The DNA of the CDR3 is TGTGCCAGTAGTAATCAATATGGCTACACCTTC.

The rearrangement uses TRBV18 and TRBJ2-7, with 7 nucleotides matching TRBD1. This CDR3 spans 14 amino acids. Germline V gene lookup returns CDR1 KGHSH and CDR2 LQKENI. Germline trimming cut 3 bases from V and 2 bases from J; bases unmatched to any gene: 4. CDR3 protein: CASSPPGQPYEQYF. The CDR3 DNA sequence: TGTGCCAGCTCACCCCCGGGACAGCCCTACGAGCAGTACTTC.

The rearrangement joins TRBV6-6 to TRBJ1-5, with 8 bases aligning to TRBD1. Germline V gene lookup returns CDR1 MNHNY and CDR2 SVGAGI (reference sequence). The CDR3 runs 13 residues. Unmatched junction bases numbered 1, after V lost 7 bases and J lost 2 bases. The CDR3 reads CASKGQGNQPQHF. The DNA for the CDR3 is TGTGCCAGCAAGGGACAGGGCAATCAGCCCCAGCATTTT.

The chain links TRBV5-6 to TRBJ1-4; D not resolved. V was shortened by 2 bases and J by 6 bases, with 14 bases between the two germline ends. Germline CDR1 SGHDT, CDR2 YYEEEE. The CDR3 totals 15 residues. The DNA for the CDR3 is TGTGCCAGCAGCTTCTACGGGGTCGAGGATGAAAAACTGTTTTTT. It translates to CASSFYGVEDEKLFF.

The chain joins TRBV4-1 to TRBJ2-7; a possible D gene is TRBD1 (5 bases). The germline V gene has CDR1 MGHRA and CDR2 YSYEKL. CDR3 length equals 14 residues. V lost 4 bases and J lost 0, with 10 bases in between. This CDR3 reads CASSLQVSSYEQYF. The CDR3 coding sequence is TGCGCCAGCAGCCTACAGGTGAGCTCCTACGAGCAGTACTTC.